Listed below are T cell receptor delta chains from one sample, sequenced in a study of human gamma delta and Vdelta1 T cells. Their cognate antigens are unknown. TCRdb re-called the PCR reads through CATT. The table shows about 13,000 delta-chain clones, with roughly 53% occurring only once. The material sequenced was Vdelta1 gamma-delta T cells from blood grown in culture (DOT cells). All receptors come from a human donor in good health. Both conserved end residues are part of each CDR3. Fields, in order: V gene, J gene, clone size, CDR3 protein. The size entry is marked missing in some rows and otherwise reads once, few, many or a size class.

TRDV1	TRDJ1	few	CALGDSDFLNQPVLGDTHLTDKLIF
TRDV1	TRDJ2	.	CALGELVVDPGDTEIFF
TRDV1	TRDJ1	.	CALGELKGASRRLWGIRLTDKLIF
TRDV1	TRDJ1	.	CALGEGTLGRYTDKLIF
TRDV1	TRDJ3	.	CALGEGFRKLGETSSWDTRQMFF
TRDV1	TRDJ3	.	CALGELSPTGGPDTRQMFF
TRDV1	TRDJ1	.	CALGEVGLGDTPDKLIF
TRDV1	TRDJ1	few	CALGEFSYPLTGGPYDKLIF
TRDV1	TRDJ1	once	CALGALHPIKLGDPYTDKLIF
TRDV1	TRDJ1	few	CALGDHASPTGSPDKLIF
TRDV1	TRDJ1	.	CALGEQRPWGPDTDKLIF
TRDV1	TRDJ1	.	CALGEFRPYRRWVPDKLIF
TRAV38-2/DV8	TRDJ1	.	CAYRSALEGGFTGGYAFTDKLIF
TRDV1	TRDJ1	.	CALGDHSNLPPLGDTPGKLIF
TRDV1	TRDJ1	.	CALRIPLEGYVVSDKLIF
TRDV1	TRDJ1	few	CALGRDSLGTGGYRVTDKLIF